The next 18 T cell receptor beta chains were all read from a single sample in a study of cytomegalovirus exposure and HLA in healthy donors. It was with 60 Vbeta and 13 Jbeta primers that the PCR ran. Method: immunoSEQ multiplex PCR; TCRdb's copy keeps in-frame clones and lacks some. The profile covers around 150,000 clones, with roughly 78% appearing a single time and around 7% taken by the ten largest. The specimen sequenced was PBMCs. Receptors originate from a man in his forties in good health and CMV-seropositive.

This chain connects TRBV7-9 to TRBJ2-2; 7 bases are shared with TRBD1. The CDR3 spans 14 residues. Germline V lookup: CDR1 SEHNR, CDR2 FQNEAQ (reference sequence). With V trimmed by 4 bases and J by 6 bases, 5 bases remained unmatched. The CDR3 sequence is CASSSTGFSGELFF. In DNA form, the CDR3 reads TGTGCCAGCAGCTCGACAGGGTTTTCCGGGGAGCTGTTTTTT.

V and J are TRBV2 and TRBJ2-1; 10 positions match TRBD2. J lost 4 bases, V lost 8 bases, and 5 bases had no gene match. This CDR3 is 14 amino acids long. Germline values: CDR1 SNHLY, CDR2 FYNNEI. This CDR3 is CASGGTSVYNEQFF. The CDR3 nucleotides are TGTGCCAGCGGCGGGACTAGCGTATACAATGAGCAGTTCTTC.

The chain links TRBV30 to TRBJ2-6; TRBD1 is a possible D gene (6 bases). The CDR3 covers 19 residues. CDR1 is GTSNPN, CDR2 SVGIG, per germline (reference sequence). With 0 bases removed from V and 0 bases from J, the gap between germline ends came to 18 bases. The DNA for the CDR3 is TGTGCCTGGAGTGTACCCTGGACAGTAAGAGACTCTGGGGCCAACGTCCTGACTTTC. This codes for CAWSVPWTVRDSGANVLTF. The whole variable domain, filled in from reference TRBV30 and TRBJ2-6, reads SQTIHQWPATLVQPVGSPLSLECTVEGTSNPNLYWYRQAAGRGLQLLFYSVGIGQISSEVPQNLSASRPQDRQFILSSKKLLLSDSGFYLCAWSVPWTVRDSGANVLTFGAGSRLTVL.

This clone appeared once. The same CDR3 is also encoded by other DNA sequences in this sample. The chain employs TRBV9 and TRBJ1-1; no clear D gene. Per germline, CDR1 SGDLS and CDR2 YYNGEE. CDR3 length: 13 amino acids. V was clipped by 2 bases and J by 4 bases, with 9 bases between them. CDR3 sequence: CASSVNRGTEAFF. The CDR3 region has the DNA TGTGCCAGCAGCGTCAACCGGGGCACTGAAGCTTTCTTT.

The chain has TRBV19 and TRBJ1-1; TRBD1 might be the D (5 bases). Looked up from germline, CDR1 is LNHDA and CDR2 is SQIVND (reference sequence). The CDR3 sequence is 13 residues long. The V end was cut by 3 bases, the J end by 6 bases, with 11 bases between. CDR3 region: CASSMGRGPEAFF. The CDR3 DNA follows: TGTGCCAGTAGTATGGGGCGGGGACCTGAAGCTTTCTTT.

The chain links TRBV7-8 to TRBJ2-7; 7 nucleotides agree with TRBD1. CDR1 is SGHVS, CDR2 FQNEAQ, per germline. Losses at the gene ends were 4 bases for V and 3 bases for J; bases not matched to a gene: 6. The CDR3 is 14 residues long. The CDR3: CASSSSQGSYEQYF. The CDR3 region has the DNA TGTGCCAGCAGCTCCTCACAGGGGAGCTACGAGCAGTACTTC.

The chain couples TRBV5-1 to TRBJ2-2, with 10 bases lining up with TRBD1. This CDR3 is built from 15 residues. Trimming cost V 4 bases and J 6 bases; bases outside gene matches: 6. Germline CDR1 reads SGHRS; CDR2 reads YFSETQ. CDR3 DNA sequence: TGCGCCAGCAGCCCGGGGACAGGGGTGGCCGGGGAGCTGTTTTTT. Encoded protein: CASSPGTGVAGELFF.

This clone was seen a handful of times. This chain links TRBV6-6 with TRBJ1-1; D might be TRBD1 (6 bases). The CDR3 has 13 amino acids. V was shortened by 11 bases and J by 3 bases, with 16 bases between the two germline ends. Germline V gene sequence: CDR1 MNHNY, CDR2 SVGAGI (reference sequence). The CDR3: CAVRRDTYTEAFF. The DNA for the CDR3 is TGTGCCGTTCGCCGGGACACCTACACTGAAGCTTTCTTT.

The CDR3 sequence: CASSPDTEYEQYF. For the CDR3, the DNA is TGTGCCAGTAGTCCTGACACAGAATACGAGCAGTACTTC. This chain uses TRBV19 with TRBJ2-7; D is undetermined. Per the germline V gene, CDR1 is LNHDA and CDR2 is SQIVND (reference sequence). V lost 5 bases to trimming and J lost 4 bases, with 12 bases between them. The CDR3 extends over 13 amino acids.

The chain recombines TRBV6-1 with TRBJ2-7; the D is unclear. There are 13 residues in the CDR3. Trimming pared 7 bases from V and 3 bases from J, leaving 13 bases between. Germline lookup yields CDR1 MNHNS and CDR2 SASEGT. Here the CDR3 reads CASTLTLSYEQYF. Written as DNA, the CDR3 is TGTGCCAGCACACTAACCCTCAGCTACGAGCAGTACTTC.

This clone was seen only a few times. This rearrangement joins TRBV7-2 to TRBJ1-2; D perhaps matches TRBD1 (5 bases). This CDR3 contains 16 residues. The V end lost 5 bases, the J end lost 4 bases, and 20 bases lay between the germline ends. Germline values: CDR1 SGHTA, CDR2 FQGNSA. DNA for the CDR3: TGTGCCAGCAGCCCCCGTGGGGGAGGATTAGGCTATGGCTACACCTTC. As protein: CASSPRGGGLGYGYTF.

This sequence joins TRBV15 and TRBJ2-7, with a tentative D call TRBD1 (5 bases). Germline CDR1 reads LNHNV; CDR2 reads YYDKDF (reference sequence). The CDR3 totals 14 residues. V dropped 0 bases and J dropped 5 bases, with 11 bases sitting between them. The CDR3 here is CATSRDKGLHEQYF. In DNA, the CDR3 is TGTGCCACCAGCAGAGATAAGGGGCTTCACGAGCAGTACTTC.

The J gene is TRBJ1-1, the V gene TRBV5-1; no reliable D call. The CDR3 is 15 residues long. Trimming removed 5 bases from V and 0 bases from J, with 14 bases in between. Per germline, CDR1 SGHRS and CDR2 YFSETQ. Here the CDR3 reads CASSTGIAVNTEAFF. CDR3 nucleotide sequence: TGCGCCAGCAGTACGGGGATAGCGGTGAACACTGAAGCTTTCTTT.

This chain connects TRBV30 to TRBJ2-7; D might be TRBD2 (6 bases). From germline, CDR1 is GTSNPN and CDR2 SVGIG (reference sequence). V lost 4 bases to trimming and J lost 3 bases, with 16 bases between them. The CDR3 spans 14 residues. CDR3: CAWKRDSAYYEQYF. Written as DNA, the CDR3 is TGTGCCTGGAAAAGGGACTCCGCATACTACGAGCAGTACTTC. The full variable domain, rest sourced from reference TRBV30 and TRBJ2-7, is SQTIHQWPATLVQPVGSPLSLECTVEGTSNPNLYWYRQAAGRGLQLLFYSVGIGQISSEVPQNLSASRPQDRQFILSSKKLLLSDSGFYLCAWKRDSAYYEQYFGPGTRLTVT.

This clone was observed once. A junction boundary mismatches the germline segment, possibly from a read error. V is TRBV7-9 and J is TRBJ2-3; 11 bases match TRBD2. There are 14 residues in the CDR3. Germline CDR1 and CDR2: SEHNR and FQNEAQ (reference sequence). The CDR3 is CASTLGLAGDTQYF. The DNA for the CDR3 is TGTGCCAGCACCTTAGGACTAGCGGGAGATACGCAGTATTTT. Looking up the rest from reference TRBV7-9 and TRBJ2-3 gives the full variable domain: DTGVSQNPRHKITKRGQNVTFRCDPISEHNRLYWYRQTLGQGPEFLTYFQNEAQLEKSRLLSDRFSAERPKGSFSTLEIQRTEQGDSAMYLCASTLGLAGDTQYFGPGTRLTVL.

This rearrangement joins TRBV6-5 to TRBJ1-2; 8 nucleotides line up with TRBD1. The length of the CDR3 is 15 residues. After removal of 6 bases from V and 5 bases from J, the junction contained 11 bases not matched to a gene. CDR1 MNHEY and CDR2 SVGAGI come from the germline V gene. The chain's CDR3 is CASSRGREGPYGYTF. The CDR3 DNA reads as TGTGCCAGCAGCAGGGGGCGCGAGGGGCCATATGGCTACACCTTC.

The chain combines TRBV5-1 with TRBJ2-5; 11 bases are shared with TRBD2. Per the germline V gene, CDR1 is SGHRS and CDR2 is YFSETQ. This CDR3 spans 16 amino acids. Trimming took 2 bases from V and 2 from J; bases not matched to a gene: 5. The CDR3 loop is CASSFGTSGFQETQYF. The DNA for the CDR3 is TGCGCCAGCAGCTTCGGGACTAGCGGTTTTCAAGAGACCCAGTACTTC.

The chain joins TRBV29-1 to TRBJ2-5; 9 bases map to TRBD1. The assigned J gene may be wrong: the sequence end matches TRBJ2-7 better. Germline V gives CDR1 SQVTM, CDR2 ANQGSEA. This CDR3 region has 14 residues. The chain's CDR3 is CSVDPGQGPSEQYF. DNA for the CDR3: TGCAGCGTTGACCCGGGACAGGGACCCTCCGAGCAGTACTTC.